This is a list of T cell receptor beta chains from one sample in a study of T cell responses to AZD1222 COVID-19 vaccine. Data came from immunoSEQ multiplex PCR; TCRdb stores just in-frame clones and leaves some out. The repertoire has 150,000 or so clones, around 90% of them found once; the top ten carry around 5.9%. Sequenced here: peripheral blood, sampled on day 0 of AZD1222 vaccination. The receptors stem from an adult in good health. Both conserved end residues are part of each CDR3. The D gene is left open where the match is weak. Clone size is not always given. Where it is, it says once, few, many or a class for expanded clones.

j_gene: TRBJ2-2
v_gene: TRBV12-5
abundance: .
d_gene: .
CDR3nt: TGTGCTAGTGGGTCCAGTGGGGGGGAGCTGTTTTTT
CDR3aa: CASGSSGGELFF

j_gene: TRBJ2-6
v_gene: TRBV6-5
abundance: .
d_gene: .
CDR3nt: TGTGCCTCGGCGGGGAGAGCCTCTGGGGCCAACGTCCTGACTTTC
CDR3aa: CASAGRASGANVLTF

j_gene: TRBJ2-1
v_gene: TRBV5-5
abundance: .
d_gene: .
CDR3nt: TGTGCCAGCAGATCAACCTCGGGCTTCAATGAGCAGTTCTTC
CDR3aa: CASRSTSGFNEQFF

j_gene: TRBJ1-2
v_gene: TRBV6-5
abundance: .
d_gene: .
CDR3nt: TGTGCCAGCAGTTCCCCCTCGGGGCGCTCAAACTATGGCTACACCTTC
CDR3aa: CASSSPSGRSNYGYTF

j_gene: TRBJ2-6
v_gene: TRBV6-5
abundance: .
d_gene: .
CDR3nt: TGTGCCACCGGGCGGACTGGGGCCAACGTCCTGACTTTC
CDR3aa: CATGRTGANVLTF

j_gene: TRBJ1-6
v_gene: TRBV27
abundance: .
d_gene: .
CDR3nt: TGTGCCAGCAGTTTATCGTGGGGAGCAAGCTCCTATAATTCACCCCTCCACTTT
CDR3aa: CASSLSWGASSYNSPLHF

j_gene: TRBJ1-2
v_gene: TRBV11-1
abundance: once
d_gene: .
CDR3nt: TGTGCCAGCAGCGCGATTATGGACAGTTCTAACTATGGCTACACCTTC
CDR3aa: CASSAIMDSSNYGYTF

j_gene: TRBJ1-1
v_gene: TRBV29-1
abundance: .
d_gene: .
CDR3nt: TGCAGCGTTGGGTCCGGGACGGACACTGAAGCTTTCTTT
CDR3aa: CSVGSGTDTEAFF

j_gene: TRBJ1-5
v_gene: TRBV30
abundance: .
d_gene: .
CDR3nt: TGTGCCTGGAGTGTACAGGGAACAATCGATCAGCCCCAGCATTTT
CDR3aa: CAWSVQGTIDQPQHF

j_gene: TRBJ1-1
v_gene: TRBV29-1
abundance: once
d_gene: .
CDR3nt: TGCAGCGTTGGTAGAGGGAGCGTGAACACTGAAGCTTTCTTT
CDR3aa: CSVGRGSVNTEAFF

j_gene: TRBJ1-3
v_gene: TRBV30
abundance: .
d_gene: TRBD1
CDR3nt: TGTGCCTGGAGTTCATACCGGACAGGGAAAGGAAACACCATATATTTT
CDR3aa: CAWSSYRTGKGNTIYF

j_gene: TRBJ1-4
v_gene: TRBV5-6
abundance: .
d_gene: .
CDR3nt: TGTGCCAGCAGCTTCGTCAGCCCAGCAACTAATGAAAAACTGTTTTTT
CDR3aa: CASSFVSPATNEKLFF

j_gene: TRBJ1-2
v_gene: TRBV2
abundance: .
d_gene: .
CDR3nt: TGTGCCAGCAGTGACCCCGGGCACTATGGCTACACCTTC
CDR3aa: CASSDPGHYGYTF

j_gene: TRBJ2-6
v_gene: TRBV18
abundance: .
d_gene: .
CDR3nt: TGTGCCAGCTCACCCGATAGAGGGGGTGGGGCCAACGTCCTGACTTTC
CDR3aa: CASSPDRGGGANVLTF

j_gene: TRBJ1-6
v_gene: TRBV2
abundance: .
d_gene: .
CDR3nt: TGTGCCAGTTCCTATTTCTCCTATAATTCACCCCTCCACTTT
CDR3aa: CASSYFSYNSPLHF

j_gene: TRBJ1-1
v_gene: TRBV2
abundance: .
d_gene: TRBD1
CDR3nt: TGTGCCAGCAGTGCGGAGACAGGGGGTTGGGCTTTCTTT
CDR3aa: CASSAETGGWAFF

j_gene: TRBJ1-6
v_gene: TRBV4-1
abundance: .
d_gene: TRBD1
CDR3nt: TGCGCCAGCAGCCAGGACAGGGGGTTAGTTTCACCCCTCCACTTT
CDR3aa: CASSQDRGLVSPLHF

j_gene: TRBJ1-3
v_gene: TRBV4-1
abundance: .
d_gene: .
CDR3nt: TGCGCCAGCAGCCAAGGAACCCACACTGGAAACACCATATATTTT
CDR3aa: CASSQGTHTGNTIYF

j_gene: TRBJ2-3
v_gene: TRBV6-4
abundance: few
d_gene: TRBD2
CDR3nt: TGTGCCAGCAGTCTTAGCGGGGGGGCCGTTGATACGCAGTATTTT
CDR3aa: CASSLSGGAVDTQYF

j_gene: TRBJ2-1
v_gene: TRBV7-8
abundance: once
d_gene: .
CDR3nt: TGTGCCAGCAGCCACAAGGAGGGAGTCAATGAGCAGTTCTTC
CDR3aa: CASSHKEGVNEQFF

j_gene: TRBJ1-4
v_gene: TRBV5-1
abundance: .
d_gene: TRBD1
CDR3nt: TGCGCCAGCAGCCCTGGACAGGGGCTGGGGAATGAAAAACTGTTTTTT
CDR3aa: CASSPGQGLGNEKLFF

j_gene: TRBJ2-2
v_gene: TRBV4-2
abundance: once
d_gene: .
CDR3nt: TGTGCCAGCAGCCAAGGCCAGGAACCCGGGGAGCTGTTTTTT
CDR3aa: CASSQGQEPGELFF

j_gene: TRBJ1-1
v_gene: TRBV19
abundance: .
d_gene: .
CDR3nt: TGTGCCAGTAGTCGACTTGGGGGTTACACTGAAGCTTTCTTT
CDR3aa: CASSRLGGYTEAFF

j_gene: TRBJ1-1
v_gene: TRBV16
abundance: .
d_gene: .
CDR3nt: TGTGCCAGCAGCCAGGGGGCCGGTGACACTGAAGCTTTCTTT
CDR3aa: CASSQGAGDTEAFF

j_gene: TRBJ2-5
v_gene: TRBV6-6
abundance: .
d_gene: TRBD2
CDR3nt: TGTGCCAGCACGCGCGGGGGGGCCGGGGAGACCCAGTACTTC
CDR3aa: CASTRGGAGETQYF

j_gene: TRBJ2-1
v_gene: TRBV14
abundance: .
d_gene: TRBD1
CDR3nt: TGTGCCAGCAGCCGAATGGACAGGGGCGCCTACAATGAGCAGTTCTTC
CDR3aa: CASSRMDRGAYNEQFF

j_gene: TRBJ2-7
v_gene: TRBV10-3
abundance: few
d_gene: .
CDR3nt: TGTGCCATCAGCGCCAACTACGAGCAGTACTTC
CDR3aa: CAISANYEQYF

j_gene: TRBJ1-4
v_gene: TRBV3-1/TRBV3-2
abundance: .
d_gene: .
CDR3nt: TGTGCCAGCAGCGCGGTAAATGAAAAACTGTTTTTT
CDR3aa: CASSAVNEKLFF

j_gene: TRBJ2-2
v_gene: TRBV19
abundance: .
d_gene: TRBD2
CDR3nt: TGTGCCAGTCGGGGGGACACCGGGGAGCTGTTTTTT
CDR3aa: CASRGDTGELFF

j_gene: TRBJ2-3
v_gene: TRBV9
abundance: few
d_gene: .
CDR3nt: TGTGCCAGCAGTGGTAGTGGGGATACGCAGTATTTT
CDR3aa: CASSGSGDTQYF

j_gene: TRBJ1-4
v_gene: TRBV30
abundance: .
d_gene: TRBD1
CDR3nt: TGTGCCTGGACCCAGGGGGCTTGGGAAAAACTGTTTTTT
CDR3aa: CAWTQGAWEKLFF

j_gene: TRBJ1-2
v_gene: TRBV9
abundance: .
d_gene: .
CDR3nt: TGTGCCAGCAGCGTAGTTCCACAGCCAAATGGCTACACCTTC
CDR3aa: CASSVVPQPNGYTF

j_gene: TRBJ1-6
v_gene: TRBV6-5
abundance: once
d_gene: .
CDR3nt: TGTGCCAGCAGTTACTCCGGGGCGGGGGATTCACCCCTCCACTTT
CDR3aa: CASSYSGAGDSPLHF

j_gene: TRBJ2-6
v_gene: TRBV5-1
abundance: .
d_gene: .
CDR3nt: TGCGCCAGCAGCCCAAGGGTACCTGGGGCCAACGTCCTGACTTTC
CDR3aa: CASSPRVPGANVLTF

j_gene: TRBJ1-1
v_gene: TRBV3-1/TRBV3-2
abundance: .
d_gene: .
CDR3nt: TGTGCCAGCAGCCATATCGGGAACACTGAAGCTTTCTTT
CDR3aa: CASSHIGNTEAFF